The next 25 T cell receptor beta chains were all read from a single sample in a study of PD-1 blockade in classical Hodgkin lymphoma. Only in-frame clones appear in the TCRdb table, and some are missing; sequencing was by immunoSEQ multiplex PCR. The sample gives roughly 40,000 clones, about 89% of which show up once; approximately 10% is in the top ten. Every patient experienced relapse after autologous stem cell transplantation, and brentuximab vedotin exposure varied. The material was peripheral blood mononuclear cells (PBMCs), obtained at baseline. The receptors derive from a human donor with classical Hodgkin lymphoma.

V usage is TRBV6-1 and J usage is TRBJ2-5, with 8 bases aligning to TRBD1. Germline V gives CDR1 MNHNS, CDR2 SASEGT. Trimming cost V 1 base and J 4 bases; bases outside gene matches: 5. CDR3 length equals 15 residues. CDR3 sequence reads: CASSEGDQGAETQYF. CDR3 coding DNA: TGTGCCAGCAGTGAAGGGGACCAGGGGGCAGAGACCCAGTACTTC.

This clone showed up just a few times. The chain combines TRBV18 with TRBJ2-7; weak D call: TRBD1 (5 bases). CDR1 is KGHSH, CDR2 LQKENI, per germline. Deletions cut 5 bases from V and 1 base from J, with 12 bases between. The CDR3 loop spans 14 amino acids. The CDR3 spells CASSEDSASYEQYF. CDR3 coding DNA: TGTGCCAGCTCAGAAGACAGTGCATCCTACGAGCAGTACTTC.

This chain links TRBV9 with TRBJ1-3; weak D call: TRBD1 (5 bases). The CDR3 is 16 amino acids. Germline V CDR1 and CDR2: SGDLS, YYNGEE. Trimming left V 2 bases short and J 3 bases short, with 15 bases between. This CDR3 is CASSVDPQGYGNTIYF. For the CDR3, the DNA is TGTGCCAGCAGCGTGGACCCCCAGGGATATGGAAACACCATATATTTT.

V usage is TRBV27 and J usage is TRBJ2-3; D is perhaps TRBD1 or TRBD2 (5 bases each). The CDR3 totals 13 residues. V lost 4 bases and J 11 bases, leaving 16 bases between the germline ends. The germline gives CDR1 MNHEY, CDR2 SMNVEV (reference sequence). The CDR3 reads CASSSSPGTQQYF. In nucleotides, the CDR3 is TGTGCCAGCAGTTCCTCTCCCGGGACCCAGCAGTATTTT.

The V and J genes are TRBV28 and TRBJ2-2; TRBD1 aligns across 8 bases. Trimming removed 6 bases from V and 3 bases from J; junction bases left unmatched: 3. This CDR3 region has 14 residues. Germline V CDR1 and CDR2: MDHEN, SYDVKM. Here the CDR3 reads CASRVDRDTGELFF. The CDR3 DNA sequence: TGTGCCAGCAGGGTGGACAGGGACACCGGGGAGCTGTTTTTT.

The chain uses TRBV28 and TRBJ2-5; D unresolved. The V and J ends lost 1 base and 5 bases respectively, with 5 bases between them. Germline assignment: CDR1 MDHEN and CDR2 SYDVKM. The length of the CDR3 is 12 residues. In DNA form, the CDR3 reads TGTGCCAGCAGTTTATTCCGGGAGACCCAGTACTTC. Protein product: CASSLFRETQYF.

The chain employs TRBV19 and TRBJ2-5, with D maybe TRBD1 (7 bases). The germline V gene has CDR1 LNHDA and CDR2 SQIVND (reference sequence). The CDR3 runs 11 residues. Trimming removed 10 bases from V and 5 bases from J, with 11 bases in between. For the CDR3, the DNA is TGTGCCACTGGAGGGGGCGAGACCCAGTACTTC. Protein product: CATGGGETQYF.

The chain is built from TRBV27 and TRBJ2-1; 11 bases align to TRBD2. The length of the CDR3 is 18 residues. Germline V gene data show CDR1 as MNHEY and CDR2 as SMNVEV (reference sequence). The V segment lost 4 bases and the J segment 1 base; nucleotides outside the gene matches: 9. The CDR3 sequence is CASSSEPGLAGSYNEQFF. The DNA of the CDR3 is TGTGCCAGCAGTTCAGAACCAGGACTAGCGGGTTCCTACAATGAGCAGTTCTTC.

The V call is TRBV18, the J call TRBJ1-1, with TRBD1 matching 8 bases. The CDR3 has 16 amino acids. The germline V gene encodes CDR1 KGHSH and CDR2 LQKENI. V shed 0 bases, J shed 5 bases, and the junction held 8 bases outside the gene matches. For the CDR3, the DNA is TGTGCCAGCTCACCACCCGGCGTACAGGGGGGGACTGAAGCTTTCTTT. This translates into CASSPPGVQGGTEAFF.

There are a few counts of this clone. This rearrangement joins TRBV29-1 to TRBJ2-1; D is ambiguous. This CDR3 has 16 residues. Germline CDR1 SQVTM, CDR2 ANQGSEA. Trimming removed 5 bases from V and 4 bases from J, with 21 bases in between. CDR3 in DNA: TGCAGCGTTTTTAATGGGAAGGGAAAAGGTTACAATGAGCAGTTCTTC. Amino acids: CSVFNGKGKGYNEQFF.

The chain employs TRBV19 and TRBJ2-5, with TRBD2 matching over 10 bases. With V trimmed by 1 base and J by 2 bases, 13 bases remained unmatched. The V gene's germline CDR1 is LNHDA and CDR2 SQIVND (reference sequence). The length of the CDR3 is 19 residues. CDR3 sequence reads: CASSIGQFLGTSVQETQYF. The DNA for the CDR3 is TGTGCCAGTAGTATAGGACAGTTCCTCGGGACTAGCGTACAAGAGACCCAGTACTTC.

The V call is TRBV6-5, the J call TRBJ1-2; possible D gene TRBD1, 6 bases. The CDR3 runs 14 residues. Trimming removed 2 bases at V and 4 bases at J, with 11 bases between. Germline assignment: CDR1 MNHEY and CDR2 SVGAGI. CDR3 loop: CASSYGRTVYGYTF. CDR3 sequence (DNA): TGTGCCAGCAGTTACGGGAGGACAGTCTATGGCTACACCTTC.

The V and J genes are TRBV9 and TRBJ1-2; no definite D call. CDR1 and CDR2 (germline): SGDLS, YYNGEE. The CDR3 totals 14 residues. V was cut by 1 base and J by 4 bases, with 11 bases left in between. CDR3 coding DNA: TGTGCCAGCAGCGTAATTGAGGGAATCTATGGCTACACCTTC. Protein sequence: CASSVIEGIYGYTF. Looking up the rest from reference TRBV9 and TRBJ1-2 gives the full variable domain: DSGVTQTPKHLITATGQRVTLRCSPRSGDLSVYWYQQSLDQGLQFLIQYYNGEERAKGNILERFSAQQFPDLHSELNLSSLELGDSALYFCASSVIEGIYGYTFGSGTRLTVV.

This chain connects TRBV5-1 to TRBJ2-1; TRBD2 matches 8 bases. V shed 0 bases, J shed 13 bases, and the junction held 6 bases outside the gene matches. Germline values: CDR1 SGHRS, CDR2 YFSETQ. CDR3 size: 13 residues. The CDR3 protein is CASSLGPSGRQFF. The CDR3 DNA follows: TGCGCCAGCAGCTTGGGCCCCAGCGGGAGACAGTTCTTC.

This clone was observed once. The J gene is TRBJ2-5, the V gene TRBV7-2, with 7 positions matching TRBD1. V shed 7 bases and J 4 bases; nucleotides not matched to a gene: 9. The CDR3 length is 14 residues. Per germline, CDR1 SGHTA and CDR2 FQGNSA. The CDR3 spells CASTGHRGVETQYF. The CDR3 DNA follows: TGTGCCAGCACCGGACACAGGGGAGTAGAGACCCAGTACTTC. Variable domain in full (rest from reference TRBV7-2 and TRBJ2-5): GAGVSQSPSNKVTEKGKDVELRCDPISGHTALYWYRQSLGQGLEFLIYFQGNSAPDKSGLPSDRFSAERTGGSVSTLTIQRTQQEDSAVYLCASTGHRGVETQYFGPGTRLLVL.

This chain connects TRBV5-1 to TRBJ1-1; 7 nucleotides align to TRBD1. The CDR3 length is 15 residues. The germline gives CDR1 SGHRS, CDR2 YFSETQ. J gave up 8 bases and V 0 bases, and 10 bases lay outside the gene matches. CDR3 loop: CASSLAPGGTREAFF. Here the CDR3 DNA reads TGCGCCAGCAGCTTGGCCCCAGGGGGGACCCGCGAAGCTTTCTTT. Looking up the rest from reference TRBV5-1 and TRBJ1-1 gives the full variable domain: KAGVTQTPRYLIKTRGQQVTLSCSPISGHRSVSWYQQTPGQGLQFLFEYFSETQRNKGNFPGRFSGRQFSNSRSEMNVSTLELGDSALYLCASSLAPGGTREAFFGQGTRLTVV.

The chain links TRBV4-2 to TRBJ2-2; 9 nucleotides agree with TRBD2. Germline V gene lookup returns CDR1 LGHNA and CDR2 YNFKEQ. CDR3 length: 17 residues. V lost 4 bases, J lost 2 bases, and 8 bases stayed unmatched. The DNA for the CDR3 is TGTGCCAGCAGCCCTCCATTTCTAGCGGGAAACACCGGGGAGCTGTTTTTT. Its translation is CASSPPFLAGNTGELFF.

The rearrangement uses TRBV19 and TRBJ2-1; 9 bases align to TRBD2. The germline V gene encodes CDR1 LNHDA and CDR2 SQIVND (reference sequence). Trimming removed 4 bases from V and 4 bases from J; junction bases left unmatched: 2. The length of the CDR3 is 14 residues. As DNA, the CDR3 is TGTGCCAGTAGTAGTAGCGGGGGTTACAATGAGCAGTTCTTC. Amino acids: CASSSSGGYNEQFF. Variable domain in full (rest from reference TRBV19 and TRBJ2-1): DGGITQSPKYLFRKEGQNVTLSCEQNLNHDAMYWYRQDPGQGLRLIYYSQIVNDFQKGDIAEGYSVSREKKESFPLTVTSAQKNPTAFYLCASSSSGGYNEQFFGPGTRLTVL.

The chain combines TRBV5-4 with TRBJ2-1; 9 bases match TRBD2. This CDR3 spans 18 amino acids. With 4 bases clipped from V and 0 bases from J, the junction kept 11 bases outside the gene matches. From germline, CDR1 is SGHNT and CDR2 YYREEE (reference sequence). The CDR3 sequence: CASSRPLAGSFSYNEQFF. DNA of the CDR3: TGTGCCAGCAGCCGCCCGCTAGCGGGGTCCTTCTCCTACAATGAGCAGTTCTTC.

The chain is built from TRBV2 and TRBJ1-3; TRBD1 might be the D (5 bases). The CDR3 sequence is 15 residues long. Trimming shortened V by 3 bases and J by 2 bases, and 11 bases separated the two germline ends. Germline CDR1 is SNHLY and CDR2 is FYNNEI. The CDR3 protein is CASSEGGIAGNTIYF. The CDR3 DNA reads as TGTGCCAGCAGTGAGGGGGGGATTGCTGGAAACACCATATATTTT.

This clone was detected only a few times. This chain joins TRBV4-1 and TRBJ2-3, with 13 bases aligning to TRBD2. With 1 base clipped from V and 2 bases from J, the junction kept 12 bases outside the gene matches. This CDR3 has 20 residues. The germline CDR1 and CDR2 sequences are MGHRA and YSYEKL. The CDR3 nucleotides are TGCGCCAGCAGCCAAGGGACTAGCGGGAGTGGTTTTCATGTCACAGATACGCAGTATTTT. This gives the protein CASSQGTSGSGFHVTDTQYF.

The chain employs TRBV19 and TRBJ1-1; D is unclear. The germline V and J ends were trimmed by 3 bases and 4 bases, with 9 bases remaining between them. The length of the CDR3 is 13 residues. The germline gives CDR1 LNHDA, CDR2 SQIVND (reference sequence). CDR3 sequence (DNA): TGTGCCAGTAGTATCCTCGCGGGCACTGAAGCTTTCTTT. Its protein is CASSILAGTEAFF.

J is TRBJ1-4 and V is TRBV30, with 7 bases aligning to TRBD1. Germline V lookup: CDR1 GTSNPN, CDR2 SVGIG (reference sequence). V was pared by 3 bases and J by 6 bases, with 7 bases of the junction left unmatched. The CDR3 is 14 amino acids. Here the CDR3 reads CAWRWRQGDEKLFF. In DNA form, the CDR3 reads TGTGCCTGGAGGTGGAGACAGGGAGATGAAAAACTGTTTTTT.

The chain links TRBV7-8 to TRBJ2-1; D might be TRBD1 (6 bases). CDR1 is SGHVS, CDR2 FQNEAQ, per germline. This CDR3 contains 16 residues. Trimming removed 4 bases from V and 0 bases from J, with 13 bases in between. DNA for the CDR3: TGTGCCAGCAGCTGGATGGGGGCCAGCTCCTACAATGAGCAGTTCTTC. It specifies CASSWMGASSYNEQFF.

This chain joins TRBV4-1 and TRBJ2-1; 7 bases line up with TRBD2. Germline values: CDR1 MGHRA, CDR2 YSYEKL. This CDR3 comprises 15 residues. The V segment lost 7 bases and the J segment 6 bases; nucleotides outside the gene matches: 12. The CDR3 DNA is TGCGCCAGCACCGGCGGGAGCTCTTACGTCAATGAGCAGTTCTTC. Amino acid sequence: CASTGGSSYVNEQFF.